A single sample is the source of the 3 T cell receptor beta chains below, sequenced in a study of blood T cell repertoires in COVID-19. Profiled with immunoSEQ multiplex PCR; TCRdb holds only in-frame clones, not every one. Among about 480,000 clones listed, approximately 90% were seen once. Sequencing was done on a sample of PBMCs or T cells enriched from blood (not recorded which). The receptors here all came from a woman aged 55-70 years who had recovered from COVID-19.

Regarding this clone: The junction and the germline gene differ at one end; a read error may be behind it. The rearrangement uses TRBV3-1 (or the pseudogene TRBV3-2) and TRBJ1-2; D possibly corresponds to TRBD1 (6 bases). CDR1 and CDR2 from the germline V gene are LGHDT and YNNKEL (reference sequence). The CDR3 sequence is 11 residues long. The CDR3 DNA reads TGTGCCAGTGGGACAACCCCGGTGATCGCCTTC. Protein sequence: CASGTTPVIAF.

This clone was detected only a few times. The rearrangement links TRBV7-8 to TRBJ1-6; D remains ambiguous. This CDR3 comprises 13 residues. V lost 2 bases, J lost 9 bases, and 8 bases lay in between. Germline V gene data show CDR1 as SGHVS and CDR2 as FQNEAQ. This CDR3 reads CASSLYISSPLHF. CDR3 sequence (DNA): TGTGCCAGCAGCTTATACATATCTTCACCCCTCCACTTT.

This chain connects TRBV20-1 to TRBJ2-5, with TRBD2 identical over 9 bases. This CDR3 comprises 15 residues. From germline, CDR1 is DFQATT and CDR2 SNEGSKA (reference sequence). The V segment lost 3 bases and the J segment 5 bases; nucleotides outside the gene matches: 10. The CDR3 region is CSASRRGGLGETQYF. The CDR3 DNA reads as TGCAGTGCTAGTCGGCGGGGGGGCCTTGGGGAGACCCAGTACTTC.